These T cell receptor beta chains were read from a single sample in a study of beta chain features in type 1 diabetes. Measured with immunoSEQ multiplex PCR; TCRdb has only the in-frame clones, and not every one. Of 200,000 to 250,000 clones in the sample, 25% to 35% were seen once. Sequenced input: central memory CD4+ T cells from blood. All receptors come from a man aged 25 to 45 in good health. The CDR3 runs from the conserved cysteine through the conserved F or W. Fields, in order: V gene, D gene, clone size, J gene, CDR3 protein, CDR3 DNA. A D gene is named only where the DNA matches it firmly. Not every row has a clone size; where given, it reads once, few, many or a size class.

>TRBV30|TRBD1|.|TRBJ1-1
CAWRGNRGHTEAFF
TGTGCCTGGAGGGGAAACAGGGGGCACACTGAAGCTTTCTTT
>TRBV18|.|many|TRBJ2-7
CASSPGPEWDEQYF
TGTGCCAGCTCCCCCGGACCTGAGTGGGACGAGCAGTACTTC
>TRBV14|.|.|TRBJ1-6
CASSQAPGRGNSPLHF
TGTGCCAGCAGCCAAGCCCCCGGCAGGGGCAATTCACCCCTCCACTTT
>TRBV29-1|.|few|TRBJ1-6
CSIKVDRNSPLHF
TGCAGTATCAAAGTTGACCGGAATTCACCCCTCCACTTT
>TRBV19|.|few|TRBJ2-7
CASSMMDASYEQYF
TGTGCCAGTAGTATGATGGACGCCTCCTACGAGCAGTACTTC
>TRBV15|.|.|TRBJ2-3
CATSRDPGDTQYF
TGTGCCACCAGCAGAGACCCGGGCGATACGCAGTATTTT
>TRBV7-9|.|.|TRBJ2-1
CASRAGAAGYEQFF
TGTGCCAGCAGAGCCGGGGCCGCGGGCTATGAGCAGTTCTTC
>TRBV7-2|.|few|TRBJ2-6
CASSFGQMRANVLTF
TGTGCCAGCAGCTTCGGCCAGATGAGGGCCAACGTCCTGACTTTC
>TRBV9|TRBD1|few|TRBJ2-1
CASSVGQGSYNEQFF
TGTGCCAGCAGCGTAGGACAGGGGTCGTACAATGAGCAGTTCTTC
>TRBV6-5|TRBD1|few|TRBJ1-3
CASRGQGSGNTIYF
TGTGCCAGCAGGGGACAGGGTTCTGGAAACACCATATATTTT
>TRBV30|.|.|TRBJ1-3
CAWSVAGNTIYF
TGTGCCTGGAGTGTGGCAGGAAACACCATATATTTT
>TRBV7-2|TRBD1|.|TRBJ2-7
CASSTRQGGREQYF
TGTGCCAGCAGCACGCGACAGGGGGGAAGGGAGCAGTACTTC
>TRBV7-9|TRBD1|.|TRBJ2-2
CASSSGQYTGELFF
TGTGCCAGCAGCTCGGGACAGTACACCGGGGAGCTGTTTTTT
>TRBV5-6|.|.|TRBJ2-2
CASSLAGEELFF
TGTGCCAGCAGCTTGGCCGGGGAGGAGCTGTTTTTT
>TRBV25-1|.|.|TRBJ2-7
CATMSDLIRQYF
TGTGCCACCATGTCCGACCTGATCAGGCAGTACTTC
>TRBV10-3|.|few|TRBJ2-3
CAISRAEKDTQYF
TGTGCCATCAGTAGGGCTGAGAAGGATACGCAGTATTTT
>TRBV11-2|.|few|TRBJ2-7
CASSLERDSRSYEQYF
TGTGCCAGCAGCTTAGAACGCGACTCCCGCTCCTACGAGCAGTACTTC
>TRBV30|TRBD2|few|TRBJ2-5
CAWSGRGGETQYF
TGTGCCTGGAGTGGACGGGGGGGCGAGACCCAGTACTTC
>TRBV21-1|.|.|TRBJ2-3
CASSEPGQGGTDTQYF
TGTGCCAGCAGCGAACCGGGACAGGGAGGAACAGATACGCAGTATTTT
>TRBV30|TRBD1|.|TRBJ2-3
CASRVGQGTDTQYF
TGTGCCTCGCGCGTTGGACAGGGAACAGATACGCAGTATTTT
>TRBV14|.|few|TRBJ2-1
CASSQVVGRGSYNEQFF
TGTGCCAGCAGCCAAGTGGTTGGGCGGGGCTCCTACAATGAGCAGTTCTTC
>TRBV6-5|.|.|TRBJ1-4
CASRRDTGTGEKLFF
TGTGCCAGCAGGAGGGACACAGGCACGGGTGAAAAACTGTTTTTT
>TRBV5-4|.|.|TRBJ1-2
CASSSDGTYGYTF
TGTGCCAGCAGCTCCGACGGCACCTATGGCTACACCTTC
>TRBV7-9|TRBD2|.|TRBJ2-7
CASTPGGSNYEQYF
TGTGCCAGCACCCCCGGGGGGTCTAATTACGAGCAGTACTTC
>TRBV5-1|.|.|TRBJ2-3
CASSLEVSTDTQYF
TGCGCCAGCAGCTTGGAGGTGAGCACAGATACGCAGTATTTT
>TRBV28|.|.|TRBJ2-5
CASRRGQETQYF
TGTGCCAGCAGGCGGGGTCAAGAGACCCAGTACTTC
>TRBV7-2|.|few|TRBJ2-3
CASSLGDGASTDTQYF
TGTGCCAGCAGCCTAGGGGACGGGGCTAGCACAGATACGCAGTATTTT
>TRBV5-1|.|.|TRBJ2-5
CASSPTPDRLRTQYF
TGCGCCAGCAGCCCCACGCCCGACAGGTTGCGGACCCAGTACTTC
>TRBV5-1|TRBD2|few|TRBJ2-5
CASSLGAAAGRQETQYF
TGCGCCAGCAGCTTGGGCGCGGCAGCGGGGAGACAAGAGACCCAGTACTTC
>TRBV18|.|.|TRBJ2-2
CASSPIGGAGYTGELFF
TGTGCCAGCTCACCAATCGGCGGCGCAGGGTACACCGGGGAGCTGTTTTTT
>TRBV6-6|.|few|TRBJ2-5
CAGTFRDYKETQYF
TGTGCCGGGACATTTAGGGACTACAAAGAGACCCAGTACTTC
>TRBV19|TRBD1|few|TRBJ2-5
CASSRTGASQETQYF
TGTGCCAGTAGTCGGACAGGGGCCTCTCAAGAGACCCAGTACTTC
>TRBV29-1|.|few|TRBJ1-2
CSVVVRNYGYTF
TGCAGCGTTGTAGTCAGGAACTATGGCTACACCTTC
>TRBV5-1|TRBD2|.|TRBJ2-1
CASSKTSGGYYNEQFF
TGCGCCAGCAGCAAAACTAGCGGGGGGTATTACAATGAGCAGTTCTTC
>TRBV5-1|.|.|TRBJ1-1
CASSVHLGTEAFF
TGCGCCAGCAGCGTCCACCTAGGCACTGAAGCTTTCTTT
>TRBV30|.|few|TRBJ1-5
CALRKDRNQPQHF
TGTGCCCTCAGGAAGGATCGCAATCAGCCCCAGCATTTT
>TRBV18|.|.|TRBJ2-5
CASSLYDQTQYF
TGTGCCAGCTCCTTGTATGACCAGACCCAGTACTTC
>TRBV28|.|few|TRBJ2-7
CASSPRGHEQYF
TGTGCCAGCAGTCCTAGGGGCCACGAGCAGTACTTC
>TRBV11-2|.|few|TRBJ2-3
CASSSLREDTQYF
TGTGCCAGCAGCTCACTCCGGGAAGATACGCAGTATTTT
>TRBV11-2|TRBD2|.|TRBJ2-1
CASSLQGRAGNEQFF
TGTGCCAGCAGCTTACAAGGGAGGGCGGGGAATGAGCAGTTCTTC
>TRBV11-2|TRBD2|.|TRBJ2-4
CASSLEPSGRALEYF
TGTGCCAGCAGCTTAGAGCCTAGCGGGAGGGCCCTCGAGTACTTC
>TRBV11-2|TRBD1|.|TRBJ2-2
CASSVGQANTGELFF
TGTGCCAGCAGCGTGGGACAGGCCAACACCGGGGAGCTGTTTTTT
>TRBV29-1|.|few|TRBJ1-5
CSAALDPGGQPQHF
TGCAGCGCTGCACTTGACCCCGGAGGTCAGCCCCAGCATTTT
>TRBV27|TRBD1|.|TRBJ2-1
CASSSQGAIFSDEQFF
TGTGCCAGCAGTTCACAGGGGGCAATATTTTCGGATGAGCAGTTCTTC
>TRBV6-1|.|few|TRBJ1-4
CASSEEQGEEKLFF
TGTGCCAGCAGTGAAGAACAGGGTGAAGAAAAACTGTTTTTT
>TRBV6-6|.|many|TRBJ1-2
CASSYSETQGYGYTF
TGTGCCAGCAGTTACTCTGAGACTCAGGGCTATGGCTACACCTTC
>TRBV11-2|.|.|TRBJ2-3
CASSLVTSTDTQYF
TGTGCCAGCAGCTTAGTCACGAGCACAGATACGCAGTATTTT
>TRBV30|.|few|TRBJ2-6
CAWSPRANVLTF
TGTGCCTGGAGCCCTAGGGCCAACGTCCTGACTTTC
>TRBV27|.|.|TRBJ2-7
CASSLSGPPGEQYF
TGTGCCAGCAGTTTATCGGGACCACCCGGCGAGCAGTACTTC
>TRBV28|.|few|TRBJ2-5
CASTLAIANRAQYF
TGTGCCAGCACTCTTGCGATTGCCAACAGGGCCCAGTACTTC
>TRBV4-1|TRBD1|.|TRBJ1-1
CASSQEGRGRRTEAFF
TGCGCCAGCAGCCAAGAAGGCAGGGGGCGCCGGACTGAAGCTTTCTTT
>TRBV19|.|.|TRBJ2-1
CAYLRGTNEQFF
TGTGCCTACCTCAGGGGTACGAATGAGCAGTTCTTC